The 21 T cell receptor beta chains below were found in one sample sequenced in a study of cytomegalovirus exposure and HLA in healthy donors. A multiplex PCR was run with 60 Vbeta primers and 13 Jbeta primers. Generated by immunoSEQ multiplex PCR, the TCRdb table keeps only in-frame clones and is missing some. The sample holds some 95,000 clones, roughly 71% seen once. Sequencing input: PBMCs. The origin of the receptors is a woman between 40 and 50 years old in good health and CMV-seronegative.

CDR3 amino acids: CSARTSGRYTQYF. Written as DNA, the CDR3 is TGCAGCGCTCGGACTAGCGGGCGATATACGCAGTATTTT. V is TRBV29-1 and J is TRBJ2-3; 11 bases are a match to TRBD2. This CDR3 spans 13 amino acids. Germline CDR1 and CDR2: SQVTM and ANQGSEA. Trimming removed 7 bases from V and 7 bases from J; junction bases left unmatched: 7.

The V call is TRBV7-8, the J call TRBJ1-5, with D hard to call. Trimming pared 0 bases from V and 7 bases from J, leaving 10 bases between. Looked up from germline, CDR1 is SGHVS and CDR2 is FQNEAQ. The CDR3 loop spans 14 amino acids. CDR3 bases: TGTGCCAGCAGCTTAGCGCTGGCGGAGCAGCCCCAGCATTTT. This codes for CASSLALAEQPQHF.

The V gene is TRBV14, the J gene TRBJ2-5; TRBD2 agrees at 7 bases. The CDR3 is 13 residues long. Germline assignment: CDR1 SGHDN and CDR2 FVKESK. V gave up 8 bases and J gave up 4 bases; unmatched junction bases: 7. The CDR3 region has the DNA TGTGCCAGCGCAGGGACTATTCGAGAGACCCAGTACTTC. Translated: CASAGTIRETQYF.

The rearrangement uses TRBV7-9 and TRBJ1-1; TRBD1 might be the D (6 bases). With 5 bases removed from V and 1 base from J, the gap between germline ends came to 8 bases. Germline assignment: CDR1 SEHNR and CDR2 FQNEAQ (reference sequence). This CDR3 is 13 amino acids long. The CDR3 region has the DNA TGTGCCAGCAGCCCGGGACAGAACACTGAAGCTTTCTTT. Translating gives CASSPGQNTEAFF.

The rearrangement joins TRBV5-6 to TRBJ2-7; 8 nucleotides line up with TRBD1. This CDR3 has 13 amino acids. Germline V gives CDR1 SGHDT, CDR2 YYEEEE. The ends lost 8 bases at V and 3 bases at J; junction bases unmatched: 7. CDR3 sequence (DNA): TGTGCCAGTGGGACAGGATTATTCTACGAGCAGTACTTC. Residues: CASGTGLFYEQYF.

The chain couples TRBV29-1 to TRBJ2-1, with D perhaps matching TRBD1 (5 bases). Germline V gives CDR1 SQVTM, CDR2 ANQGSEA. Trimming stripped 7 bases from V and 2 bases from J, with 15 bases between. The CDR3 is 14 residues long. Here the CDR3 reads CSASPDRTYNEQFF. In DNA form, the CDR3 reads TGCAGCGCTTCGCCTGACAGAACCTACAATGAGCAGTTCTTC.

This chain uses TRBV7-2 with TRBJ1-1; 7 nucleotides match TRBD1. The germline V gene has CDR1 SGHTA and CDR2 FQGNSA. The CDR3 sequence is 14 residues long. The V gene end was trimmed by 5 bases and the J gene end by 6 bases; junction bases not matched to a gene: 9. The CDR3: CASSQDRAQAEAFF. CDR3 coding DNA: TGTGCCAGCAGCCAAGACAGGGCGCAGGCTGAAGCTTTCTTT.

This clone was recorded once. V and J are TRBV5-6 and TRBJ1-6; unclear D gene. Deletions cut 1 base from V and 8 bases from J, with 4 bases between. Germline V lookup: CDR1 SGHDT, CDR2 YYEEEE. There are 12 residues in the CDR3. CDR3 residues: CASSLIDSPLHF. CDR3 DNA: TGTGCCAGCAGCTTGATAGATTCACCCCTCCACTTT. The full variable domain, with the rest looked up from reference TRBV5-6 and TRBJ1-6, is DAGVTQSPTHLIKTRGQQVTLRCSPKSGHDTVSWYQQALGQGPQFIFQYYEEEERQRGNFPDRFSGHQFPNYSSELNVNALLLGDSALYLCASSLIDSPLHFGNGTRLTVT.

This chain's CDR3 is CASENLITTGLVNTEAFF. The CDR3 DNA reads as TGTGCCAGCGAAAACCTTATCACGACAGGGTTGGTGAACACTGAAGCTTTCTTT. The chain has TRBV9 and TRBJ1-1; 7 bases fit TRBD1. Germline assignment: CDR1 SGDLS and CDR2 YYNGEE. The CDR3 has 18 amino acids. The V segment lost 7 bases and the J segment 0 bases; nucleotides outside the gene matches: 18.

This rearrangement joins TRBV29-1 to TRBJ2-4, with TRBD2 matching over 8 bases. V was pared by 2 bases and J by 0 bases, with 15 bases of the junction left unmatched. Germline V gene sequence: CDR1 SQVTM, CDR2 ANQGSEA. This CDR3 is 19 amino acids long. The CDR3 here is CSVELRVLIAGRAKNIQYF. In DNA form, the CDR3 reads TGCAGCGTTGAACTGCGAGTTTTAATAGCGGGGCGAGCCAAAAACATTCAGTACTTC.

The rearrangement uses TRBV6-5 and TRBJ2-7; 8 bases match TRBD1. J was trimmed by 3 bases and V by 11 bases; bases with no gene match: 9. This CDR3 has 13 residues. In germline, CDR1 is MNHEY, CDR2 SVGAGI. The CDR3 region is CACGQGKRYEQYF. CDR3 bases: TGTGCCTGCGGACAGGGCAAGCGCTACGAGCAGTACTTC.

The chain couples TRBV30 to TRBJ1-1; the match to TRBD1 covers 7 bases. The CDR3 length is 15 residues. V shed 4 bases and J 4 bases; nucleotides not matched to a gene: 12. Germline-derived CDR1 and CDR2 are GTSNPN and SVGIG (reference sequence). The CDR3 reads CAWTGGGQMSTEAFF. The CDR3 DNA sequence: TGTGCCTGGACGGGAGGGGGCCAGATGAGCACTGAAGCTTTCTTT.

In this sample, this clone turned up a few times. The CDR3 loop is CASSGVTDQAFF. The CDR3 DNA follows: TGTGCCAGCTCGGGGGTCACAGACCAAGCTTTCTTT. The chain is built from TRBV2 and TRBJ1-1, with D perhaps TRBD1 (5 bases). This CDR3 region has 12 residues. Germline CDR1 reads SNHLY; CDR2 reads FYNNEI. Between the trimmed V and J ends, which lost 8 bases and 9 bases, there was a span of 16 bases.

The chain recombines TRBV10-3 with TRBJ2-3, with D maybe TRBD2 (5 bases). The CDR3 is 13 residues long. V gave up 10 bases and J gave up 0 bases, with 11 bases separating them. Germline V gene lookup returns CDR1 ENHRY and CDR2 SYGVKD. The CDR3 reads CATLSGSTDTQYF. In DNA, the CDR3 is TGTGCCACCCTAAGCGGTAGCACAGATACGCAGTATTTT.

In DNA form, the CDR3 reads TGTGCCAGCCGTGGGACAGGTCAGTTAGCCGGGGAGCTGTTTTTT. Amino acid sequence: CASRGTGQLAGELFF. This chain connects TRBV2 to TRBJ2-2, with TRBD1 matching over 8 bases. This CDR3 contains 15 residues. The germline V gene encodes CDR1 SNHLY and CDR2 FYNNEI. After removal of 8 bases from V and 6 bases from J, the junction contained 11 bases not matched to a gene.

The chain employs TRBV14 and TRBJ1-6; maybe TRBD1 (5 bases). The CDR3 consists of 16 residues. Per germline, CDR1 SGHDN and CDR2 FVKESK. V dropped 0 bases and J dropped 9 bases, with 15 bases sitting between them. The CDR3 here is CASSQEEGKRGSPLHF. CDR3 nucleotides: TGTGCCAGCAGCCAAGAGGAGGGGAAAAGGGGTTCACCCCTCCACTTT.

This chain links TRBV7-2 with TRBJ1-6; tentatively, D is TRBD1 (6 bases). CDR1 and CDR2 (germline): SGHTA, FQGNSA. The germline V and J ends were trimmed by 4 bases and 13 bases, with 11 bases remaining between them. The CDR3 is 12 residues long. The CDR3 loop is CASSSDRFPLHF. DNA for the CDR3: TGTGCCAGCAGCTCAGACAGGTTTCCCCTCCACTTT.

This clone showed up just a few times. The chain is built from TRBV15 and TRBJ2-7, with 7 bases that match TRBD2. This CDR3 is 16 amino acids long. The V segment lost 3 bases and the J segment 2 bases; nucleotides outside the gene matches: 10. Germline assignment: CDR1 LNHNV and CDR2 YYDKDF (reference sequence). In nucleotides, the CDR3 is TGTGCCACCAGCAGTACGGGGGGACCCGTACCCTACGAGCAGTACTTC. Translation: CATSSTGGPVPYEQYF. Variable domain in full (rest from reference TRBV15 and TRBJ2-7): DAMVIQNPRYQVTQFGKPVTLSCSQTLNHNVMYWYQQKSSQAPKLLFHYYDKDFNNEADTPDNFQSRRPNTSFCFLDIRSPGLGDTAMYLCATSSTGGPVPYEQYFGPGTRLTVT.

The chain uses TRBV29-1 and TRBJ1-2, with TRBD1 as a possible D gene (6 bases). The CDR3 is 13 amino acids. Germline CDR1 SQVTM, CDR2 ANQGSEA. The V end lost 7 bases, the J end lost 0 bases, and 12 bases lay between the germline ends. CDR3 in DNA: TGCAGCGCGGGGGGGGCCTCTAACTATGGCTACACCTTC. Translating gives CSAGGASNYGYTF.

J is TRBJ1-2 and V is TRBV6-5, with D maybe TRBD1 (6 bases). The CDR3 is made up of 13 amino acids. Trimming removed 8 bases at V and 5 bases at J, with 15 bases between. Germline CDR1 reads MNHEY; CDR2 reads SVGAGI. As DNA, the CDR3 is TGTGCCAGCTTTAACACAGGGCGGTATGGCTACACCTTC. Encoded protein: CASFNTGRYGYTF.

The V call is TRBV6-5, the J call TRBJ1-1; 8 positions agree with TRBD1. With V trimmed by 6 bases and J by 1 base, 4 bases remained unmatched. This CDR3 spans 14 amino acids. From germline, CDR1 is MNHEY and CDR2 SVGAGI. CDR3 loop: CASSLGQGNTEAFF. CDR3 bases: TGTGCCAGCAGCCTAGGACAGGGGAACACTGAAGCTTTCTTT.